The clone carrying this T cell receptor (beta chain) was counted only a few times. Its cognate antigen is unknown. This sample is part of a study of T cells in Graves' hyperthyroidism and ophthalmopathy. The source material, RNA transcripts, was used to amplify TCR beta CDR3 regions. First-round RT-PCR with HTBI primers amplified the TCR CDR3 region. TCRdb reanalysed the multiplex PCR reads using MiXCR and keeps one entry per CDR3 protein. The sample includes more than 300,000 distinct CDR3 sequences, around 20% of them seen just once. This sample holds PBMCs from about 9.3 ml fresh peripheral blood. V gave up 7 bases and J gave up 7 bases, with 28 bases separating them. CDR3 size: 18 residues. Study-level findings and limits: In simple terms, a model built on 13 V-J features told ophthalmopathy apart from stable hyperthyroidism. Progression to ophthalmopathy was predicted a median of 6.5 months early.

Source material: blood. The J gene is TRBJ1-4, the V gene TRBV12-3 or TRBV12-4; a weak D match, TRBD1 (6 bases). This clonotype originated in a man aged 18 to 30 with Graves' ophthalmopathy. CDR3 bases: TGTGCCAGCACTCTCCCCCCACCCCACAGGGCTGTGGGTGAAAAACTGTTTTTT. Amino acids: CASTLPPPHRAVGEKLFF.